A selection of T cell receptor beta chains follows, all from one sample in a study of control samples from healthy donors and cancer patients. The data were produced by immunoSEQ multiplex PCR, yet TCRdb's version contains in-frame clones alone and is incomplete. The data show 120,000 to 150,000 clones, more than 90% seen once. The sample taken for sequencing was blood. These receptors all stem from a man aged 30-40 years in good health. CDR3s include the opening cysteine and the closing phenylalanine or tryptophan. A D gene is named only where the DNA matches it firmly. Clone size is not always given. Where it is, it says once, few, many or a class for expanded clones.

>TRBV27|TRBJ1-5|NA|NA
TGTGCCAGCAGTTTAGGGAGGAATCAGCCCCAGCATTTT
CASSLGRNQPQHF
>TRBV6-5|TRBJ1-5|NA|NA
TGTACAATCAGGGAGGCCAATCAGCCCCAGCATTTT
CTIREANQPQHF
>TRBV12-5|TRBJ1-1|NA|NA
TGTGCTAGTGGTTTGGTAGACGGTGAAGCTTTCTTT
CASGLVDGEAFF
>TRBV24-1|TRBJ2-3|NA|NA
TGTGCCACCAGTGATTTGCACAAACCAGATACGCAGTATTTT
CATSDLHKPDTQYF
>TRBV4-1|TRBJ2-7|NA|NA
TGCGCCAGCAGCCAAGATCCCCCCCCAGCGCCCTACGAGCAGTACTTC
CASSQDPPPAPYEQYF
>TRBV19|TRBJ2-3|many|NA
TGTGCCAGTAGTATTATGCGGTTGGGCACAGATACGCAGTATTTT
CASSIMRLGTDTQYF
>TRBV18|TRBJ2-2|NA|NA
TGTGCCAGCTCACCCCGACAGGAAAAGAACACCGGGGAGCTGTTTTTT
CASSPRQEKNTGELFF
>TRBV13|TRBJ2-7|NA|TRBD2
TGTGCCAGCAGCCCAAGGACTAGCGGGTTCTCCTACGAGCAGTACTTC
CASSPRTSGFSYEQYF
>TRBV28|TRBJ2-7|NA|NA
TGTGCCAGCAGTACCGCTACAGGGATGTACGAGCAGTACTTC
CASSTATGMYEQYF
>TRBV5-4|TRBJ1-1|NA|NA
TGTGCCAGCACCATCAGTCCAACAGGGACGAACACTGAAGCTTTCTTT
CASTISPTGTNTEAFF
>TRBV9|TRBJ2-1|NA|TRBD1
TGTGCCAGCAGCGGATCCGGGACAGGGCCCAATGAGCAGTTCTTC
CASSGSGTGPNEQFF
>TRBV6-4|TRBJ2-2|NA|NA
TGTGCCAGCAGTGTCGGCACCGGGGAGCTGTTTTTT
CASSVGTGELFF
>TRBV5-1|TRBJ1-1|NA|NA
TGCGCCAGCAGCTTGGAGGTCCAGAACACTGAAGCTTTCTTT
CASSLEVQNTEAFF
>TRBV18|TRBJ2-1|NA|TRBD1
TGTGCCAGCTCCCCGGGACAGCCGAGCTCCTACAATGAGCAGTTCTTC
CASSPGQPSSYNEQFF
>TRBV3-1/TRBV3-2|TRBJ1-1|NA|NA
TGTGCCAGCAGCCCGGACACAAAGAACACTGAAGCTTTCTTT
CASSPDTKNTEAFF
>TRBV2|TRBJ2-1|NA|TRBD2
TGTGCCAGCATGTCTAGCGGGGGGAGAGGTGAGCAGTTCTTC
CASMSSGGRGEQFF
>TRBV24-1|TRBJ2-1|NA|TRBD2
TGTGCCACCAATGTATCTAGGACTAGCGGGGCCTACAATGAGCAGTTCTTC
CATNVSRTSGAYNEQFF
>TRBV5-1|TRBJ2-3|few|NA
TGCGCCAGCAGCTTGGGAGGTTTTCCAGATACGCAGTATTTT
CASSLGGFPDTQYF
>TRBV14|TRBJ1-1|NA|TRBD1
TGTGCCAGCAGCCCCCGGACAGGTTGGAACACTGAAGCTTTCTTT
CASSPRTGWNTEAFF
>TRBV5-6|TRBJ1-6|once|NA
TGTGCCAGCAGAGTAAGGGCTCGGAGTTCACCCCTCCACTTT
CASRVRARSSPLHF
>TRBV29-1|TRBJ2-2|NA|NA
TGCAGCGTTGAATTTTTTGACAGGCGATCCGGGGAGCTGTTTTTT
CSVEFFDRRSGELFF
>TRBV27|TRBJ2-3|NA|NA
TGTGCCAGCAGTTTAGGGGCCCGCACAGATACGCAGTATTTT
CASSLGARTDTQYF
>TRBV9|TRBJ1-2|NA|NA
TGTGCCAGCAGCGTAGACGACAGCTATGGCTACACCTTC
CASSVDDSYGYTF
>TRBV20-1|TRBJ2-1|NA|NA
TGCAGTGCTAGAACGGACAATGAGCAGTTCTTC
CSARTDNEQFF
>TRBV6-5|TRBJ2-3|NA|TRBD2
TGTGCCAGCAGAAGACTAGCGGGTGACACAGATACGCAGTATTTT
CASRRLAGDTDTQYF
>TRBV28|TRBJ1-2|NA|NA
TGTGCCAGCAGTATAGGACAGAGCTATGGCTACACCTTC
CASSIGQSYGYTF
>TRBV24-1|TRBJ1-1|NA|TRBD1
TGTGCCACCAGTGAGGGACAGGGAAAAGCTTTCTTT
CATSEGQGKAFF
>TRBV11-3|TRBJ2-2|NA|NA
TGTGCCAGCAGCCTCCAGGGAGGCGGGGAGCTGTTTTTT
CASSLQGGGELFF
>TRBV19|TRBJ1-1|NA|NA
TGTGCCAGTAGTATAAGGGCAGGGGCCGACACTGAAGCTTTCTTT
CASSIRAGADTEAFF
>TRBV3-1/TRBV3-2|TRBJ2-1|once|NA
TGTGCCAGCAGCCAAGGCCCGCAAACCTACAATGAGCAGTTCTTC
CASSQGPQTYNEQFF
>TRBV5-4|TRBJ1-3|NA|TRBD1
TGTGCCAGCAGCTCCGGACAGGCCGTCTCTGGAAACACCATATATTTT
CASSSGQAVSGNTIYF
>TRBV15|TRBJ1-5|NA|TRBD1
TGTGCCACCAGCCCGGAGGGACAGGGGGATCAGCCCCAGCATTTT
CATSPEGQGDQPQHF
>TRBV7-6|TRBJ2-3|NA|TRBD2
TGTGCCAGCAGCTCCGGACTAGCGGGGAGTTCTAGCACAGATACGCAGTATTTT
CASSSGLAGSSSTDTQYF
>TRBV10-2|TRBJ2-3|NA|TRBD2
TGCGCCACCTCACTAGCGGCCGTGAGCACAGATACGCAGTATTTT
CATSLAAVSTDTQYF
>TRBV5-5|TRBJ2-1|once|NA
TGTGCCAGCAGCCGAATGAACAATGAGCAGTTCTTC
CASSRMNNEQFF
>TRBV7-6|TRBJ2-2|NA|TRBD1
TGTGCCAGCAGCCCAGACAGGGGGGACACCGGGGAGCTGTTTTTT
CASSPDRGDTGELFF
>TRBV7-9|TRBJ2-1|once|NA
TGTGCCAGCAGCTTAGTTCCCGGGGGCAATGTGTACAATGAGCAGTTCTTC
CASSLVPGGNVYNEQFF
>TRBV10-1|TRBJ1-4|NA|NA
TGCGCCAGCAGTGAGGGAGGCGGTGAAAAACTGTTTTTT
CASSEGGGEKLFF
>TRBV10-3|TRBJ2-1|NA|NA
TGTGCCATCAGTGAAACTACGGGCAATGAGCAGTTCTTC
CAISETTGNEQFF
>TRBV2|TRBJ2-1|NA|NA
TGTGCCAGCAGTGAAAGGGGGTCCTCCTACAATGAGCAGTTCTTC
CASSERGSSYNEQFF
>TRBV10-1|TRBJ2-7|NA|TRBD2
TGCGCCAGCAGTGAGTTTAGCGGGGGCCGCTACGAGCAGTACTTC
CASSEFSGGRYEQYF
>TRBV5-4|TRBJ2-3|NA|TRBD2
TGTGCCAGCAGCTTATCGCGGGGGGGCCAAGATACGCAGTATTTT
CASSLSRGGQDTQYF
>TRBV11-2|TRBJ1-5|NA|NA
TGTGCCAGCAGCTTTTTGCCCGATAGCAATCAGCCCCAGCATTTT
CASSFLPDSNQPQHF
>TRBV5-5|TRBJ2-7|NA|NA
TGTGCCAGCAGCTTGGCCATGGGGAGCTCCTACGAGCAGTACTTC
CASSLAMGSSYEQYF
>TRBV11-2|TRBJ1-6|NA|NA
TGTGCCAGCAGCCCTACTAGGGCCTCCTATAATTCACCCCTCCACTTT
CASSPTRASYNSPLHF
>TRBV19|TRBJ1-2|NA|NA
TGTGCCATTCGGACGGGCAACTATGGCTACACCTTC
CAIRTGNYGYTF
>TRBV30|TRBJ1-2|NA|TRBD1
TGTGCCTGGAACCGGGACAGGGAATATGGCTACACCTTC
CAWNRDREYGYTF
>TRBV27|TRBJ1-2|NA|TRBD1
TGTGCCAGCAGTCCCCCAGGGGGGGCGGCCTATGGCTACACCTTC
CASSPPGGAAYGYTF
>TRBV27|TRBJ1-2|NA|NA
TGTGCCAGCAGTCGCATAACCCTATCGGGAGATGGCTACACCTTC
CASSRITLSGDGYTF
>TRBV5-1|TRBJ1-2|NA|NA
TGCGCCAGCAGCCTAAACGGACAAGGCGGTGGCTATGGCTACACCTTC
CASSLNGQGGGYGYTF
>TRBV28|TRBJ1-2|NA|NA
TGTGCCAGCAGCGGGACATTCTATGGCTACACCTTC
CASSGTFYGYTF